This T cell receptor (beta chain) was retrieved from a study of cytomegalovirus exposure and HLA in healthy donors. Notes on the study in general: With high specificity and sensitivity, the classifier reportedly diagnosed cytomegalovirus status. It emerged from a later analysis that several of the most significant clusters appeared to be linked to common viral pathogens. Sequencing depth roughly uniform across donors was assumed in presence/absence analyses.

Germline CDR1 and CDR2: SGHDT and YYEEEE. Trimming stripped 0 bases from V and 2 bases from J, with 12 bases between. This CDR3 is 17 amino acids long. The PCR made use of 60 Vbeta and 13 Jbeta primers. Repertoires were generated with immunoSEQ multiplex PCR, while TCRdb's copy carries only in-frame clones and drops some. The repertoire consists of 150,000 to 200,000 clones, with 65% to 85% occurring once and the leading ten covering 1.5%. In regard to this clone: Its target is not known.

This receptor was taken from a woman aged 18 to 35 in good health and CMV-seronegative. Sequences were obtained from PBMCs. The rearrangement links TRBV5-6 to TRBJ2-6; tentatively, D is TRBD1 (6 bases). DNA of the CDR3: TGTGCCAGCAGCTTGGTGTGGGCAGGGGCTGGGGCCAACGTCCTGACTTTC. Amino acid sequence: CASSLVWAGAGANVLTF.